These 25 T cell receptor beta chains came from one sample sequenced in a study of cytomegalovirus exposure and HLA in healthy donors. 13 Jbeta primers and 60 Vbeta primers were used for the PCR. Sequencing used immunoSEQ multiplex PCR; TCRdb keeps in-frame clones, though not all of them. The sample gives over 150,000 clones, roughly four fifths of which show up once; over 1.3% is in the top ten. The sample consisted of PBMCs. These receptors were taken from a man aged 18-30 years in good health and CMV-seronegative.

This chain connects TRBV7-2 to TRBJ2-7; D is perhaps TRBD2 (6 bases). Trimming took 1 base from V and 9 from J, leaving 13 bases between them. The germline CDR1 and CDR2 sequences are SGHTA and FQGNSA. The CDR3 loop spans 13 amino acids. The CDR3 reads CASSLGEVLAQYF. CDR3 DNA sequence: TGTGCCAGCAGCTTAGGGGAGGTGTTAGCGCAGTACTTC. The full variable domain, in which reference TRBV7-2 and TRBJ2-7 provide the parts outside the CDR3, is GAGVSQSPSNKVTEKGKDVELRCDPISGHTALYWYRQSLGQGLEFLIYFQGNSAPDKSGLPSDRFSAERTGGSVSTLTIQRTQQEDSAVYLCASSLGEVLAQYFGPGTRLTVT.

The chain is built from TRBV7-2 and TRBJ2-1; possible D gene TRBD1, 6 bases. With 4 bases removed from V and 9 bases from J, the gap between germline ends came to 13 bases. The CDR3 sequence is 13 residues long. Germline V CDR1 and CDR2: SGHTA, FQGNSA. Written as DNA, the CDR3 is TGTGCCAGCAGCTCTTGGACAGCGCCTGAGCAGTTCTTC. Residues: CASSSWTAPEQFF.

This clone was seen a single time. V and J are TRBV5-1 and TRBJ2-7; D may be TRBD2 (5 bases). Looked up from germline, CDR1 is SGHRS and CDR2 is YFSETQ. Trimming left V 4 bases short and J 0 bases short, with 11 bases between. The CDR3 is made up of 14 amino acids. CDR3 region: CASSPPTSSYEQYF. The DNA of the CDR3 is TGCGCCAGCAGCCCGCCAACTAGCTCCTACGAGCAGTACTTC.

CDR3 nucleotide sequence: TGTGCCAGCAGCTTCGGACAGTACTATGGCTACACCTTC. Translation gives CASSFGQYYGYTF. V and J are TRBV11-2 and TRBJ1-2; D is possibly TRBD1 (6 bases). There are 13 residues in the CDR3. V lost 3 bases, J lost 3 bases, and 8 bases lay in between. Germline CDR1 reads SGHAT; CDR2 reads FQNNGV.

The rearrangement joins TRBV27 to TRBJ2-1; TRBD2 agrees at 11 bases. Trimming cost V 2 bases and J 3 bases; bases outside gene matches: 6. The CDR3 length is 17 residues. The germline V gene encodes CDR1 MNHEY and CDR2 SMNVEV (reference sequence). CDR3 in DNA: TGTGCCAGCAGTTTACGCGCTAGCGGGAGGATCTACAATGAGCAGTTCTTC. It yields the protein CASSLRASGRIYNEQFF.

For the CDR3, the DNA is TGTGCCAGCAGCCCCCTAGCGGGAGGGGAGACAGATACGCAGTATTTT. Its protein product is CASSPLAGGETDTQYF. The chain is built from TRBV9 and TRBJ2-3; 12 nucleotides agree with TRBD2. The CDR3 runs 16 residues. Germline assignment: CDR1 SGDLS and CDR2 YYNGEE. Trimming removed 4 bases from V and 3 bases from J; junction bases left unmatched: 6.

The chain recombines TRBV5-1 with TRBJ2-3; 10 positions match TRBD2. Germline loops: CDR1 SGHRS, CDR2 YFSETQ. This CDR3 is 16 amino acids long. Trimming took 1 base from V and 4 from J; bases not matched to a gene: 6. The CDR3 bases are TGCGCCAGCAGCTTGCCTAGCGGGAGAGTTTCAGATACGCAGTATTTT. The encoded protein is CASSLPSGRVSDTQYF.

The chain combines TRBV28 with TRBJ1-4, with D possibly matching TRBD1 (5 bases). V gave up 6 bases and J gave up 5 bases, with 16 bases separating them. This CDR3 spans 15 amino acids. Per the germline V gene, CDR1 is MDHEN and CDR2 is SYDVKM. CDR3 loop: CASRGGFVLNEKLFF. CDR3 nucleotide sequence: TGTGCCAGCAGGGGGGGGTTTGTCTTGAATGAAAAACTGTTTTTT.

In DNA form, the CDR3 reads TGTGCCAGCAGCCCTAGGTCGGCTAGCTCCTACAATGAGCAGTTCTTC. Its translation is CASSPRSASSYNEQFF. This chain connects TRBV7-9 to TRBJ2-1; D uncertain. CDR3 size: 16 residues. In germline, CDR1 is SEHNR, CDR2 FQNEAQ (reference sequence). Trimming shortened V by 5 bases and J by 0 bases, and 14 bases separated the two germline ends.

The rearrangement uses TRBV5-8 and TRBJ2-4, with D possibly matching TRBD1 (6 bases). The V gene's germline CDR1 is SGHTS and CDR2 YDEGEE. The germline V and J ends were trimmed by 3 bases and 16 bases, with 26 bases remaining between them. The CDR3 contains 15 residues. CDR3 in DNA: TGTGCCAGCAGCTATGGACAGCATAATACCCCAGGGCAATACTTC. This translates into CASSYGQHNTPGQYF.

This sequence joins TRBV5-4 and TRBJ2-5; D is perhaps TRBD1 (6 bases). Trimming left V 2 bases short and J 3 bases short, with 11 bases between. Germline V CDR1 and CDR2: SGHNT, YYREEE (reference sequence). The CDR3 covers 14 residues. CDR3 loop: CASSFRDTKETQYF. As DNA, the CDR3 is TGTGCCAGCAGCTTCCGGGACACTAAAGAGACCCAGTACTTC.

This chain joins TRBV28 and TRBJ2-3; D call uncertain. CDR3 size: 12 residues. Germline CDR1 is MDHEN and CDR2 is SYDVKM. Trimming left V 4 bases short and J 2 bases short, with 4 bases between. CDR3: CASSSITDTQYF. CDR3 sequence (DNA): TGTGCCAGCAGTTCTATCACAGATACGCAGTATTTT.

This clone was picked up one time. The rearrangement joins TRBV10-1 to TRBJ2-7, with a weak D call TRBD2 (7 bases). CDR1 and CDR2 (germline): WNHNN, SYGVQD (reference sequence). V was shortened by 7 bases and J by 6 bases, with 28 bases between the two germline ends. The CDR3 is 17 residues long. The DNA for the CDR3 is TGCGCCAGCAAAAGAGAAGGGGGGGGGCCTCCTCTTCTCGAGCAGTACTTC. It codes for CASKREGGGPPLLEQYF.

This clone was counted only a few times. V is TRBV25-1 and J is TRBJ1-1; D remains unclear. Trimming shortened V by 8 bases and J by 0 bases, and 7 bases separated the two germline ends. Germline values: CDR1 MGHDK, CDR2 SYGVNS. The CDR3 sequence is 12 residues long. This CDR3 is CASGTLNTEAFF. The CDR3, as DNA: TGTGCCAGCGGCACGTTGAACACTGAAGCTTTCTTT. Full variable domain (rest looked up from reference TRBV25-1 and TRBJ1-1): EADIYQTPRYLVIGTGKKITLECSQTMGHDKMYWYQQDPGMELHLIHYSYGVNSTEKGDLSSESTVSRIRTEHFPLTLESARPSHTSQYLCASGTLNTEAFFGQGTRLTVV.

The chain has TRBV7-9 and TRBJ1-5, with 11 bases matching TRBD1. Germline lookup yields CDR1 SEHNR and CDR2 FQNEAQ (reference sequence). Germline trimming cut 8 bases from V and 1 base from J; bases unmatched to any gene: 4. This CDR3 spans 15 amino acids. The CDR3: CASGTGGGSNQPQHF. In DNA form, the CDR3 reads TGTGCCAGCGGGACAGGGGGTGGGAGCAATCAGCCCCAGCATTTT. Full variable domain (remainder filled in from reference TRBV7-9 and TRBJ1-5): DTGVSQNPRHKITKRGQNVTFRCDPISEHNRLYWYRQTLGQGPEFLTYFQNEAQLEKSRLLSDRFSAERPKGSFSTLEIQRTEQGDSAMYLCASGTGGGSNQPQHFGDGTRLSIL.

As concerns this clone: One end of the junction varies from germline; a read error may be responsible. The J gene is TRBJ2-2, the V gene TRBV4-3; 9 bases are a match to TRBD1. Germline V lookup: CDR1 LGHNA, CDR2 YSLEER. There are 16 residues in the CDR3. CDR3 amino acids: CASSQAGTGNAGELFF. The CDR3 DNA reads as TGCGCCAGCAGCCAGGCCGGGACAGGGAACGCCGGGGAGCTGTTTTTT.

The chain uses TRBV5-1 and TRBJ1-4; D is unresolved. Germline V lookup: CDR1 SGHRS, CDR2 YFSETQ. The CDR3 totals 13 residues. Trimming took 3 bases from V and 8 from J, leaving 11 bases between them. The CDR3 is CASSSDIEEKLFF. The CDR3 region has the DNA TGCGCCAGCAGCTCCGACATTGAGGAAAAACTGTTTTTT.

The chain carries TRBV9 and TRBJ2-2, with a weak D call TRBD2 (6 bases). CDR1 and CDR2 from the germline V gene are SGDLS and YYNGEE. The CDR3 has 14 residues. The germline V and J ends were trimmed by 0 bases and 6 bases, with 9 bases remaining between them. CDR3 DNA sequence: TGTGCCAGCAGCGTAGGGGGCGGGGCCGGGGAGCTGTTTTTT. This encodes CASSVGGGAGELFF.

CDR3 DNA: TGCGCCAGCAGCCAGGGGACTAGGGTTTACGAGCAGTACTTC. Translating gives CASSQGTRVYEQYF. The J gene is TRBJ2-7, the V gene TRBV4-1; TRBD2 agrees at 8 bases. The length of the CDR3 is 14 residues. Trimming removed 3 bases from V and 4 bases from J; junction bases left unmatched: 5. The germline gives CDR1 MGHRA, CDR2 YSYEKL.

This chain connects TRBV5-5 to TRBJ1-2; D is undetermined. The V end was cut by 4 bases, the J end by 0 bases, with 16 bases between. CDR1 and CDR2 from the germline V gene are SGHKS and YYEKEE (reference sequence). CDR3 size: 16 residues. The CDR3 is CASSLSAPQANYGYTF. CDR3 DNA: TGTGCCAGCAGCCTCAGTGCCCCCCAAGCTAACTATGGCTACACCTTC.

CDR3 nucleotides: TGTGCCAGCAGTGACGGGGTCCTCCACTACGAGCAGTACTTC. Its protein is CASSDGVLHYEQYF. The V and J genes are TRBV25-1 and TRBJ2-7, with D perhaps matching TRBD2 (5 bases). CDR3 length equals 14 residues. CDR1 is MGHDK, CDR2 SYGVNS, per germline. The germline V and J ends were trimmed by 3 bases and 3 bases, with 12 bases remaining between them.

The chain carries TRBV28 and TRBJ2-2, with TRBD1 matching 11 bases. V lost 7 bases, J lost 7 bases, and 14 bases stayed unmatched. CDR1 is MDHEN, CDR2 SYDVKM, per germline. This CDR3 is built from 17 residues. In nucleotides, the CDR3 is TGTGCCAGCATCCCAAGTGGGACAGGGGGACGAAACGGGGAGCTGTTTTTT. This gives the protein CASIPSGTGGRNGELFF.

The chain couples TRBV28 to TRBJ2-3, with a weak D call TRBD2 (6 bases). CDR3 length: 15 amino acids. In germline, CDR1 is MDHEN, CDR2 SYDVKM. The V end was cut by 4 bases, the J end by 0 bases, with 11 bases between. The CDR3 loop reads CASSSGGASTDTQYF. CDR3 bases: TGTGCCAGCAGTTCCGGCGGGGCCAGCACAGATACGCAGTATTTT.

V usage is TRBV5-1 and J usage is TRBJ2-1; TRBD1 matches at 9 bases. The length of the CDR3 is 13 residues. Germline CDR1 is SGHRS and CDR2 is YFSETQ. Trimming at V came to 5 bases and at J to 6 bases, leaving 3 bases not matched to a gene. The CDR3 DNA follows: TGCGCCAGCAGGGGGGACAGGGCCAATGAGCAGTTCTTC. This translates into CASRGDRANEQFF.

This clone was detected only once. The chain has TRBV5-6 and TRBJ1-5; D is possibly TRBD1 (5 bases). Trimming took off 6 bases at V and 2 bases at J, with 12 bases between the two ends. Germline-derived CDR1 and CDR2 are SGHDT and YYEEEE. This CDR3 has 14 amino acids. CDR3 region: CASTVGGGNQPQHF. The CDR3 DNA reads TGTGCCAGCACCGTGGGGGGAGGCAATCAGCCCCAGCATTTT.